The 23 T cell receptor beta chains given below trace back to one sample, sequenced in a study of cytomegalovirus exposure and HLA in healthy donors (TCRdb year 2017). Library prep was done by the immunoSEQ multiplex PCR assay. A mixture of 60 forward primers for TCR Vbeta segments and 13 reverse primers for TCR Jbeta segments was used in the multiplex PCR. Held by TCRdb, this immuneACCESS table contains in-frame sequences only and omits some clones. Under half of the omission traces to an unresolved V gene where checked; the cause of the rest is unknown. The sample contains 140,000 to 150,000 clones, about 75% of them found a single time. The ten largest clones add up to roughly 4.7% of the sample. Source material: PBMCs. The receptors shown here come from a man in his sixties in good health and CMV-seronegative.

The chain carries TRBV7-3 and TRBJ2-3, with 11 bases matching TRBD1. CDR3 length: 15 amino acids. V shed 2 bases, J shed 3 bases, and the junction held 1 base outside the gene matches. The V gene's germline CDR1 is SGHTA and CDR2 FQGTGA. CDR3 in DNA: TGTGCCAGCAGCTTAGGACAGGGGGCAACAGATACGCAGTATTTT. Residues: CASSLGQGATDTQYF.

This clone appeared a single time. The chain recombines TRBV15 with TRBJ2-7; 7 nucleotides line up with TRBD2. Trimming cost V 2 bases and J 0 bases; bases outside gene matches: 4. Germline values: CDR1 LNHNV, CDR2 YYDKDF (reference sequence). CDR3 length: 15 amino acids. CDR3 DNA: TGTGCCACCAGCAGACTCTCTAGCGGCTCCTACGAGCAGTACTTC. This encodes CATSRLSSGSYEQYF.

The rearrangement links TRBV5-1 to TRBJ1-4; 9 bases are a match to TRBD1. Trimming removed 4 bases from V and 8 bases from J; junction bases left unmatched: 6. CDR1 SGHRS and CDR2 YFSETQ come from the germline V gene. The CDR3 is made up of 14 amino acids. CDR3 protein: CASSQDGTGEKLFF. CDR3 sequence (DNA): TGCGCCAGCAGCCAGGACGGGACAGGGGAAAAACTGTTTTTT.

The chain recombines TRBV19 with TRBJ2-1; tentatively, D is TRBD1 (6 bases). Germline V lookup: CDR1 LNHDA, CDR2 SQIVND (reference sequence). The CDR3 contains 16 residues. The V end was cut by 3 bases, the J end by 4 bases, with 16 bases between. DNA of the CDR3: TGTGCCAGTAGTATCGCGTCAGGGGATCTTTACAATGAGCAGTTCTTC. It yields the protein CASSIASGDLYNEQFF.

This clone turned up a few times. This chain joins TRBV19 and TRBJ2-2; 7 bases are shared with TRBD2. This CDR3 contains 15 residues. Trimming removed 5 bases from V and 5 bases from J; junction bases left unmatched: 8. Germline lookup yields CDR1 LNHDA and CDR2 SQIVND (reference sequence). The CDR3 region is CASSSTTLATGELFF. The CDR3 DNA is TGTGCCAGTAGTTCTACGACACTAGCGACCGGGGAGCTGTTTTTT.

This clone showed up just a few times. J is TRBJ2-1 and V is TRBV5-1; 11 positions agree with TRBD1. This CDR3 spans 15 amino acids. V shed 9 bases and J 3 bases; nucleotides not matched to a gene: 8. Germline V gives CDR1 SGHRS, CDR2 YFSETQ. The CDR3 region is CATKRGTGGYNEQFF. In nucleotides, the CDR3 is TGCGCCACCAAAAGGGGGACAGGGGGCTACAATGAGCAGTTCTTC.

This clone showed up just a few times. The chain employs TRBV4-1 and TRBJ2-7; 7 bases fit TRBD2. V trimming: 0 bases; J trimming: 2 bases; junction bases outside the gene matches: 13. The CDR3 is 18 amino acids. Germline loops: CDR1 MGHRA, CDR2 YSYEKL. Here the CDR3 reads CASSQEKIGRGPAYEQYF. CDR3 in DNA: TGCGCCAGCAGCCAAGAGAAGATTGGGAGGGGTCCTGCCTACGAGCAGTACTTC.

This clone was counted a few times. The CDR3 nucleotides read TGCAGCGTTGTCCTAGGACAGGGTGCCAAGTACTTC. It yields the protein CSVVLGQGAKYF. V usage is TRBV29-1 and J usage is TRBJ2-4; 8 nucleotides line up with TRBD1. Germline CDR1 reads SQVTM; CDR2 reads ANQGSEA. The CDR3 sequence is 12 residues long. V lost 4 bases and J lost 14; bases outside the gene matches: 10.

The CDR3 here is CASSAPSQGNEQFF. The CDR3 DNA reads TGTGCCAGCAGCGCACCTTCTCAGGGCAATGAGCAGTTCTTC. The V and J genes are TRBV9 and TRBJ2-1, with a tentative D call TRBD1 (5 bases). Trimming stripped 3 bases from V and 6 bases from J, with 13 bases between. Germline V CDR1 and CDR2: SGDLS, YYNGEE. The CDR3 runs 14 residues.

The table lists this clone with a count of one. The CDR3 here is CASGSRGYGYTF. The CDR3 nucleotides read TGTGCCAGTGGGAGTCGCGGCTATGGCTACACCTTC. The V and J genes are TRBV6-5 and TRBJ1-2; D is uncertain. The CDR3 spans 12 residues. Germline CDR1 is MNHEY and CDR2 is SVGAGI. V was cut by 9 bases and J by 4 bases, with 12 bases left in between.

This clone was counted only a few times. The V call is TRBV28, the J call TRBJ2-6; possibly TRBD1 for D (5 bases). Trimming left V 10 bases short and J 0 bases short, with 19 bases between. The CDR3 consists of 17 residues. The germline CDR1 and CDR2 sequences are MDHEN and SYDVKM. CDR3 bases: TGTGCCACCGTGATACAGGAGCCTACCTCTGGGGCCAACGTCCTGACTTTC. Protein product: CATVIQEPTSGANVLTF.

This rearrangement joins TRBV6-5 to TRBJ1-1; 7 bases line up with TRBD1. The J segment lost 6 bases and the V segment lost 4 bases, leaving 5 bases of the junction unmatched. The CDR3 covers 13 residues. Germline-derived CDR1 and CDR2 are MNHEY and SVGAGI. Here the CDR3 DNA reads TGTGCCAGCAGTTCCAGGGGGATCCCTGAAGCTTTCTTT. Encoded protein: CASSSRGIPEAFF.

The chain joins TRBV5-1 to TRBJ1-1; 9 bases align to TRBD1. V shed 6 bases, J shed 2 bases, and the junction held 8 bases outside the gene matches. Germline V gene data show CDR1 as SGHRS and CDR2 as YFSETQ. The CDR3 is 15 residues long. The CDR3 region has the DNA TGCGCCAGCACCTCGACAGGGGGTCCTAACACTGAAGCTTTCTTT. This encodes CASTSTGGPNTEAFF. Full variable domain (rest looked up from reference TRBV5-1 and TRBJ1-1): KAGVTQTPRYLIKTRGQQVTLSCSPISGHRSVSWYQQTPGQGLQFLFEYFSETQRNKGNFPGRFSGRQFSNSRSEMNVSTLELGDSALYLCASTSTGGPNTEAFFGQGTRLTVV.

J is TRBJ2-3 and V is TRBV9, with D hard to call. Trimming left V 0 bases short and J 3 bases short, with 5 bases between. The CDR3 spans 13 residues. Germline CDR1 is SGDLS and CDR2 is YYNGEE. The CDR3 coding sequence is TGTGCCAGCAGCGTAGTCGGGACAGATACGCAGTATTTT. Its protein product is CASSVVGTDTQYF.

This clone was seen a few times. CDR3 residues: CASSMGTSGRGSYEQYF. CDR3 sequence (DNA): TGTGCCAGTAGTATGGGAACTAGCGGGCGAGGCTCCTACGAGCAGTACTTC. V and J are TRBV19 and TRBJ2-7; 9 positions agree with TRBD2. Losses at the gene ends were 3 bases for V and 0 bases for J; bases not matched to a gene: 9. Germline V gene sequence: CDR1 LNHDA, CDR2 SQIVND (reference sequence). The CDR3 has 17 residues.

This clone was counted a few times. The CDR3 loop reads CASSYSRTGVSYEQYF. The CDR3 DNA reads TGTGCCAGCAGTTACTCGCGGACAGGGGTCTCCTACGAGCAGTACTTC. The rearrangement links TRBV6-5 to TRBJ2-7; 9 bases fit TRBD1. Germline CDR1 reads MNHEY; CDR2 reads SVGAGI. The CDR3 spans 16 residues. Trimming at V came to 0 bases and at J to 0 bases, leaving 3 bases not matched to a gene.

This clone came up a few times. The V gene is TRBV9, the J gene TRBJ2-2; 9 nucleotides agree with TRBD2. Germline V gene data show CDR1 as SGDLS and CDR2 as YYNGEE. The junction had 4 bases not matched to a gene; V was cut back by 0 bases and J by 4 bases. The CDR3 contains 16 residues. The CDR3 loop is CASSVGLAGRTGELFF. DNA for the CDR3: TGTGCCAGCAGCGTAGGGCTAGCGGGACGCACCGGGGAGCTGTTTTTT.

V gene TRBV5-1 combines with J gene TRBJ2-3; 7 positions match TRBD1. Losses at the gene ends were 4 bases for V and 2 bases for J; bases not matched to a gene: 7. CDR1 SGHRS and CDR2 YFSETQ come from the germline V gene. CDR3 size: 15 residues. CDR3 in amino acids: CASSPQTGATDTQYF. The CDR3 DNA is TGCGCCAGCAGCCCTCAAACAGGGGCCACAGATACGCAGTATTTT.

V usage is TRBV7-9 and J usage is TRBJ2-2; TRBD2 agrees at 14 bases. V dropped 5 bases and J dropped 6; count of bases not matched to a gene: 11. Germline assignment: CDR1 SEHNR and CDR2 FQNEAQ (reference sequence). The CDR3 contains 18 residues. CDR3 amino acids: CASSTGGLAGDWPGELFF. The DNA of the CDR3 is TGTGCCAGCAGCACCGGGGGACTAGCGGGAGATTGGCCCGGGGAGCTGTTTTTT.

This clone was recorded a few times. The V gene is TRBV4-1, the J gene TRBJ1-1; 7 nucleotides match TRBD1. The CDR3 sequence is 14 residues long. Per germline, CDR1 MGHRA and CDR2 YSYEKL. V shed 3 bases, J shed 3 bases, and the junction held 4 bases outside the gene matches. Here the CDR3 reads CASSHPDRYTEAFF. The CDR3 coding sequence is TGCGCCAGCAGCCACCCGGACAGGTACACTGAAGCTTTCTTT.

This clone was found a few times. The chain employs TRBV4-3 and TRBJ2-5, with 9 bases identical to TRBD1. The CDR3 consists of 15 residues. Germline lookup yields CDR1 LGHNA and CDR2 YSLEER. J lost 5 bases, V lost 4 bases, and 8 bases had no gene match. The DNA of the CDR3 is TGCGCCAGCAGCCCCCGGGACAGGGTCTTGGAGACCCAGTACTTC. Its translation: CASSPRDRVLETQYF.

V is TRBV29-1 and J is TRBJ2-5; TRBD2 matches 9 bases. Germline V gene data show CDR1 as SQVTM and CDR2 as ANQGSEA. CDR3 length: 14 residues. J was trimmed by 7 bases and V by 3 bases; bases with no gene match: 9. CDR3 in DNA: TGCAGCGTTGAGCTAGCGGGAAGTCGGGGGACCCAGTACTTC. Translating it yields CSVELAGSRGTQYF.

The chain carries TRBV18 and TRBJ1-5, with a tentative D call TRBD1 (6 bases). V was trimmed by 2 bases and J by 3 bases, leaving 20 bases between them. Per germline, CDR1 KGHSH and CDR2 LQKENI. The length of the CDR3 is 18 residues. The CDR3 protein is CASSPNGAGVIANQPQHF. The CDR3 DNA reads TGTGCCAGCTCACCAAATGGGGCAGGGGTGATTGCCAATCAGCCCCAGCATTTT.